This T cell receptor (beta chain) was sequenced for a study of CD8 T cells in Susac syndrome. The study sequenced TCR beta in blood CD8+ and CD4+ T cells. RNA in amounts of about 0.5 to 1 ug was reverse transcribed with random hexamers. TCRdb re-called the immunoSEQ multiplex PCR reads with MiXCR, one entry per CDR3 protein. The sample shows 150,000 or so distinct CDR3 sequences, 92% of them seen only once. This receptor was taken from a human donor in good health. The sample consisted of CD4+ T cells from PBMCs.

The DNA of the CDR3 is TGTGCCAGCAGCCTTCTTGGGACAGGGGGTCCCGAGACCCAGTACTTC. Translated, it gives CASSLLGTGGPETQYF. The chain recombines TRBV7-2 with TRBJ2-5; 11 nucleotides agree with TRBD1. Losses at the gene ends were 5 bases for V and 5 bases for J; bases not matched to a gene: 10. Germline V gives CDR1 SGHTA, CDR2 FQGNSA. The CDR3 spans 16 residues.